The sequence of this TCR beta chain was determined in a study of blood T cell repertoires in COVID-19. Study-level background: Sites across the United States, Italy and Spain contributed samples from acute and convalescent COVID-19. The cDNA or gDNA used as material had been derived from T cells, B-cell-depleted T cells, or PBMCs.

In the original processing: Amplification from reference gene primers served as the basis for estimated nucleated cell counts. TCRdb's copy holds only in-frame clones and misses some; the assay was immunoSEQ multiplex PCR. V and J calls and clone size come straight from that table; D and trimming were deduced from the DNA. The sample lists 250,000 to 300,000 clones, 85% to 90% occurring once. V was trimmed by 6 bases and J by 8 bases, leaving 14 bases between them. The length of the CDR3 is 14 residues. Germline-derived CDR1 and CDR2 are MNHEY and SMNVEV (reference sequence). This rearrangement joins TRBV27 to TRBJ1-6; D gene uncertain. The clonotype was recovered from a man aged 18 to 30 who had recovered from COVID-19. The sample comprised PBMCs or T cells enriched from blood (not recorded which). This chain's CDR3 is CASSPGSPDSPLHF. The CDR3 DNA reads TGTGCCAGCAGCCCGGGGTCCCCGGATTCACCCCTCCACTTT.